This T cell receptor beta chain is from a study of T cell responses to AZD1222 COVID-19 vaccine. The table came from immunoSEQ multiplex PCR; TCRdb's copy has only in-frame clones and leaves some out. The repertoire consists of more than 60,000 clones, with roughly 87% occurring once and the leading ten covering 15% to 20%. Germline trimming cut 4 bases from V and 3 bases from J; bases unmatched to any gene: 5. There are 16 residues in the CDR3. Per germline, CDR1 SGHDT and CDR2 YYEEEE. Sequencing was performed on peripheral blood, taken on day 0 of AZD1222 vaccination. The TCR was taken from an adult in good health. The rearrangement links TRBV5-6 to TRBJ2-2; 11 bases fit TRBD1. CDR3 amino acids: CASSPDRGRYTGELFF. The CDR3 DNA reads TGTGCCAGCAGCCCGGACAGGGGGCGTTACACCGGGGAGCTGTTTTTT.